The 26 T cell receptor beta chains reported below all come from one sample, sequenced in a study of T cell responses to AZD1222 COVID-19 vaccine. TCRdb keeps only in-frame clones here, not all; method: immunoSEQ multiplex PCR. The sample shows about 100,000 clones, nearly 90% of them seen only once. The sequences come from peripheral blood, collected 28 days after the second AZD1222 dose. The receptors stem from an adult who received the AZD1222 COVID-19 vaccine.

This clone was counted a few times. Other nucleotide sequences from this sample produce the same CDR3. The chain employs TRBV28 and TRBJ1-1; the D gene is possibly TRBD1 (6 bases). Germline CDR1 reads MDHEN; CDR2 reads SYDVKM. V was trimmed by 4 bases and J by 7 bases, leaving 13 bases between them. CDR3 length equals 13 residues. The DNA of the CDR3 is TGTGCCAGCAGTTCCTCTGGGGGCATTGAAGCTTTCTTT. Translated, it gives CASSSSGGIEAFF.

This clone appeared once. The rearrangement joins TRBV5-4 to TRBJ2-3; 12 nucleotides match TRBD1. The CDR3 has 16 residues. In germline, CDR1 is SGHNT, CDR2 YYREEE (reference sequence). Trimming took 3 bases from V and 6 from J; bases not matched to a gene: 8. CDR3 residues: CASSSGGTGGRDTQYF. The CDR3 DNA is TGTGCCAGCAGCTCGGGGGGGACAGGGGGCCGGGATACGCAGTATTTT.

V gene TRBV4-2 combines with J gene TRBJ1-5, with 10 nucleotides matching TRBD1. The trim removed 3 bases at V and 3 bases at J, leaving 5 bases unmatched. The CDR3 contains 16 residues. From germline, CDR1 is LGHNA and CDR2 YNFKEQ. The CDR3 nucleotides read TGTGCCAGCAGCCAGACCGGGACAGGGGACAATCAGCCCCAGCATTTT. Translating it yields CASSQTGTGDNQPQHF.

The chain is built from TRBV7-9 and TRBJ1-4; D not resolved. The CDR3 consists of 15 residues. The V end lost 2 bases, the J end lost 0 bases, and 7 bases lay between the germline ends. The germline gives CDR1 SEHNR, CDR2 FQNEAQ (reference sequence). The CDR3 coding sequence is TGTGCCAGCAGCTTAAATGGTGCAACTAATGAAAAACTGTTTTTT. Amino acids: CASSLNGATNEKLFF. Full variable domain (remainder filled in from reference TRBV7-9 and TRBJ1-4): DTGVSQNPRHKITKRGQNVTFRCDPISEHNRLYWYRQTLGQGPEFLTYFQNEAQLEKSRLLSDRFSAERPKGSFSTLEIQRTEQGDSAMYLCASSLNGATNEKLFFGSGTQLSVL.

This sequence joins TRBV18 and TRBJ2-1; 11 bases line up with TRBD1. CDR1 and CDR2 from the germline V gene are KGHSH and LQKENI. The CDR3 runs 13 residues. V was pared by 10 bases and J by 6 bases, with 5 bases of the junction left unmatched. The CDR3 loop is CATGQGASNEQFF. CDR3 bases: TGTGCCACAGGACAGGGGGCGAGCAATGAGCAGTTCTTC.

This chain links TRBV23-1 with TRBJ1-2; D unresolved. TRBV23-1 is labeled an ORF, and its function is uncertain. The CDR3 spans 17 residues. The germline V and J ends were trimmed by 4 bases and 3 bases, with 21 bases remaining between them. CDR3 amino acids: CASSPGEPKQKDYGYTF. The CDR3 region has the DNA TGCGCCAGCAGTCCAGGCGAGCCAAAGCAGAAGGACTATGGCTACACCTTC.

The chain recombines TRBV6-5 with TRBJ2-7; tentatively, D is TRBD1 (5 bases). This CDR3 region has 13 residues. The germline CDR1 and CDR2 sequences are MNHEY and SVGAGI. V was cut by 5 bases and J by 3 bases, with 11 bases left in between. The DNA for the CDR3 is TGTGCCAGCAGTCAGACAGATTTCTACGAGCAGTACTTC. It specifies CASSQTDFYEQYF.

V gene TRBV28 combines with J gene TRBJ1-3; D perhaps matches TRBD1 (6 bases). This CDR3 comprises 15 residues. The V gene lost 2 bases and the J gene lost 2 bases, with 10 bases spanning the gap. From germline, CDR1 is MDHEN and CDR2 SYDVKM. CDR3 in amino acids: CASSLGGGPGNTIYF. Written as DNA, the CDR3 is TGTGCCAGCAGTTTAGGGGGGGGCCCTGGAAACACCATATATTTT.

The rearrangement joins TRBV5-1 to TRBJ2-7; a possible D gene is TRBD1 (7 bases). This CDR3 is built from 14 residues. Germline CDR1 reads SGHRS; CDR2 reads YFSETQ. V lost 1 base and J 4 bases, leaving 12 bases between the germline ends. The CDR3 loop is CASSLSRGEYEQYF. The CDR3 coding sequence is TGCGCCAGCAGCTTGTCCAGGGGGGAATACGAGCAGTACTTC.

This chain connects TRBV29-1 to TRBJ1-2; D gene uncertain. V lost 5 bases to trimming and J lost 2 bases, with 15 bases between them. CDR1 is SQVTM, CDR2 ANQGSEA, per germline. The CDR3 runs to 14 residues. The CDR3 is CSVTSRASNYGYTF. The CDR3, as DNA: TGCAGCGTTACGAGTAGGGCGTCGAACTATGGCTACACCTTC.

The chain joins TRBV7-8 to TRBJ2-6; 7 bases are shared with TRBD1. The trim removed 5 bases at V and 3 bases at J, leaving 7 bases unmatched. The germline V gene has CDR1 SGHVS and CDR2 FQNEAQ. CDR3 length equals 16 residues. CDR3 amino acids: CASSVTGPFGANVLTF. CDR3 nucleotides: TGTGCCAGCAGCGTGACAGGGCCGTTTGGGGCCAACGTCCTGACTTTC.

CDR3 coding DNA: TGTGCCAGCAGCTTCAGTAAGGATTACGAGCAGTACTTC. This encodes CASSFSKDYEQYF. The chain joins TRBV11-1 to TRBJ2-7; D gene unclear. The CDR3 totals 13 residues. Germline CDR1 reads SGHAT; CDR2 reads FQDESV (reference sequence). V was trimmed by 3 bases and J by 4 bases, leaving 10 bases between them.

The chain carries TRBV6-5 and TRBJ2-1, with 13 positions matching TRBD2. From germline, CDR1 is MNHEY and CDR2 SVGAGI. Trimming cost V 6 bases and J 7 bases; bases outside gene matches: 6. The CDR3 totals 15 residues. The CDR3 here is CASRLLAGGPNEQFF. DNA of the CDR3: TGTGCCAGCAGACTACTAGCGGGGGGGCCGAATGAGCAGTTCTTC.

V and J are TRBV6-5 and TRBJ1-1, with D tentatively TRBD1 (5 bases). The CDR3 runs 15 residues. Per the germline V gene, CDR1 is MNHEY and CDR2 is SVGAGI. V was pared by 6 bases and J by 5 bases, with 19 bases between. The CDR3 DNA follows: TGTGCCAGCAGGAGGGCGTGGGGGAATGGAACTGAAGCTTTCTTT. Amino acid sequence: CASRRAWGNGTEAFF.

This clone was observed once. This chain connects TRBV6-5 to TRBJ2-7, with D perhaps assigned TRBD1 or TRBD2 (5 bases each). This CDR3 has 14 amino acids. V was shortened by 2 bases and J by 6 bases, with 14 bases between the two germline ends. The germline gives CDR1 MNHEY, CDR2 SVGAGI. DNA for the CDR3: TGTGCCAGCAGTTACGGTGCCGGGGCCGGCGAGCAGTACTTC. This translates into CASSYGAGAGEQYF.

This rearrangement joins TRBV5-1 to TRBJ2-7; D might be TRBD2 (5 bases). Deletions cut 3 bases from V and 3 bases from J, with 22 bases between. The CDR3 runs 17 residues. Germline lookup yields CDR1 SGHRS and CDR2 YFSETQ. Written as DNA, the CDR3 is TGCGCCAGCAGCTCAAGGACTGCCCTGGACCCACTCTACGAGCAGTACTTC. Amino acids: CASSSRTALDPLYEQYF. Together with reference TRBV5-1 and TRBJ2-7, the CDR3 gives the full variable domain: KAGVTQTPRYLIKTRGQQVTLSCSPISGHRSVSWYQQTPGQGLQFLFEYFSETQRNKGNFPGRFSGRQFSNSRSEMNVSTLELGDSALYLCASSSRTALDPLYEQYFGPGTRLTVT.

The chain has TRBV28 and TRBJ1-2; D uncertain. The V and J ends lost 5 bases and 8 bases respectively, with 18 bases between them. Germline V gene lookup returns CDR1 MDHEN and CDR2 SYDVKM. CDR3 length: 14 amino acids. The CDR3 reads CASSPPLGLHGYTF. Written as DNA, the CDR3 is TGTGCCAGCAGTCCCCCCCTGGGATTGCACGGCTACACCTTC.

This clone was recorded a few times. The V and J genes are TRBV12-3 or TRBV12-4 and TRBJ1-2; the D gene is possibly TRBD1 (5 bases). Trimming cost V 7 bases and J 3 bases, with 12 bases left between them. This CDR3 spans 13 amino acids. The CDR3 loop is CASKDGGDYGYTF. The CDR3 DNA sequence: TGTGCCAGCAAAGACGGGGGGGACTATGGCTACACCTTC.

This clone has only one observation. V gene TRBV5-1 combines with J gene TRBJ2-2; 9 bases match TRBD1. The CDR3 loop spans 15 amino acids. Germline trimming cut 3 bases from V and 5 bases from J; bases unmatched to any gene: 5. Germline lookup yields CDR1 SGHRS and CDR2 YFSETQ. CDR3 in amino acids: CASSSGQGGTGELFF. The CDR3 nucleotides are TGCGCCAGCAGCTCGGGACAGGGAGGAACCGGGGAGCTGTTTTTT.

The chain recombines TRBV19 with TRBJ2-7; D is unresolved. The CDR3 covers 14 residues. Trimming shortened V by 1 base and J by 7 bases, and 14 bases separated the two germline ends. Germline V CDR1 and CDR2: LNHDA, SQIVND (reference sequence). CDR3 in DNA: TGTGCCAGTAGTATAGGCAGAGGACCTTGGGAGCAGTACTTC. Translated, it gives CASSIGRGPWEQYF. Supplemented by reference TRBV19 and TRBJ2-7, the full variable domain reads DGGITQSPKYLFRKEGQNVTLSCEQNLNHDAMYWYRQDPGQGLRLIYYSQIVNDFQKGDIAEGYSVSREKKESFPLTVTSAQKNPTAFYLCASSIGRGPWEQYFGPGTRLTVT.

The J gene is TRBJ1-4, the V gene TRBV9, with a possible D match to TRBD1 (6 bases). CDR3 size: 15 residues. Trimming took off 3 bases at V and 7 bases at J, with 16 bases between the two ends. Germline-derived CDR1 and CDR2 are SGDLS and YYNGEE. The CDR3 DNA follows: TGTGCCAGCAGCGCCTCCGGGACATACTTTGAAAAACTGTTTTTT. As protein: CASSASGTYFEKLFF.

CDR3 nucleotide sequence: TGTGCCAGCAGGGGCCGCGGGGGCACCTACGAGCAGTACTTC. Translating it yields CASRGRGGTYEQYF. The chain joins TRBV3-1 (or the pseudogene TRBV3-2) to TRBJ2-7; weak D call: TRBD2 (7 bases). V was pared by 6 bases and J by 2 bases, with 14 bases between. The CDR3 runs 14 residues. Germline CDR1 reads LGHDT; CDR2 reads YNNKEL (reference sequence).

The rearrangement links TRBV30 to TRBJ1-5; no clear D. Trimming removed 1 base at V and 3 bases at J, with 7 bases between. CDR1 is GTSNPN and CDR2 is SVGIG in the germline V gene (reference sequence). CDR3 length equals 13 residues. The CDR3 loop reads CAWSATFNQPQHF. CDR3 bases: TGTGCCTGGAGTGCGACTTTCAATCAGCCCCAGCATTTT.

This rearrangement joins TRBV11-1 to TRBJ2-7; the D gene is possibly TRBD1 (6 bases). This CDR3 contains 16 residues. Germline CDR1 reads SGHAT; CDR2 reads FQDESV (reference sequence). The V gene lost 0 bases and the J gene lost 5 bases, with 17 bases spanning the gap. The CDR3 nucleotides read TGTGCCAGCAGCTTAGCCTTACAGGGAAAGGTGGACGAGCAGTACTTC. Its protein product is CASSLALQGKVDEQYF.

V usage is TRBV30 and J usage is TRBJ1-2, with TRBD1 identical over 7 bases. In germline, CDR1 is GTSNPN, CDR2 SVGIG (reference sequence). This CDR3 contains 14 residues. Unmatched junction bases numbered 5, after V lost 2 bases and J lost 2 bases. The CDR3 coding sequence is TGTGCCTGGAGTCCCCGACAGGGAAACTATGGCTACACCTTC. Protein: CAWSPRQGNYGYTF.

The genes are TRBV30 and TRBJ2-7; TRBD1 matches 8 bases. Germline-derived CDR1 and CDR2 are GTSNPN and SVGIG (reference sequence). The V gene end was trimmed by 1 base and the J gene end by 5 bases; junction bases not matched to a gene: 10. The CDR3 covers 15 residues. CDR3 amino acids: CAWSGGQGIVHEQYF. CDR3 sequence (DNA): TGTGCCTGGAGTGGAGGACAGGGAATTGTCCACGAGCAGTACTTC.